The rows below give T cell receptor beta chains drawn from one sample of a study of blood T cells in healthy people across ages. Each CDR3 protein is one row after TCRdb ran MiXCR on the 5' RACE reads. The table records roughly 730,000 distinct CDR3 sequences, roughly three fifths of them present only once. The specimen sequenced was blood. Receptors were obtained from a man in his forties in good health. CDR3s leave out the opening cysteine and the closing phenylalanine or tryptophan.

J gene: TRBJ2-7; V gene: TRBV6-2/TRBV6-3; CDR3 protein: ASSYSGQGYYEQY
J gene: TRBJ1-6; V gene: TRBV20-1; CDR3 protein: SARRDRASSPLH
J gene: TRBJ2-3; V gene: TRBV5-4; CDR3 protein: ASSPEAVTDTQY
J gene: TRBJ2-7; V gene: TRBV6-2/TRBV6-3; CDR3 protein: ASSYGGGGSYEQY
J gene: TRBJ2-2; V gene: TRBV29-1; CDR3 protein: SVEDQSFAGELF
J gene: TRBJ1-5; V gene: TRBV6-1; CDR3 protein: ASSDLAVKNQPQH
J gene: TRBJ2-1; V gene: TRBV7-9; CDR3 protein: ASSPPGLAGVEDPF
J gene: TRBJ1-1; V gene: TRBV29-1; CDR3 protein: SVDTTQGRAF
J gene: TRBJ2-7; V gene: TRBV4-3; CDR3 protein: ASSKKPGESNEQY
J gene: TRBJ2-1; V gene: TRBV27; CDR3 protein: ASRTGQGNNEQF
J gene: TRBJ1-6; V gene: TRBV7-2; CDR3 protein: ASSSTAAGGPSNSPLH
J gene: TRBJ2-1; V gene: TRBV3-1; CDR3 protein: ASSQYSFREDEQF
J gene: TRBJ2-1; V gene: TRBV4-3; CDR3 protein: ASSQGYWNEQF
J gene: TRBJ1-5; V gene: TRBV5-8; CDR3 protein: ASSFEGLSNQPQH
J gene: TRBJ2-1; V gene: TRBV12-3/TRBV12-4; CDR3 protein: ASLWGDNEQF
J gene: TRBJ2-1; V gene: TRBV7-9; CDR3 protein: ASSWGVNRGRDEQF
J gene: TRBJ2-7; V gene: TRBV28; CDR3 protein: ASTGTSGSLLQGYEQY
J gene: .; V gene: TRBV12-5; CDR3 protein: ASGFETSYRRYEQY
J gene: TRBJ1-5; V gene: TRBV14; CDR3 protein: ASSQDISDPQH
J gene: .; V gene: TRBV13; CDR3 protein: ASSLIAGGPNEQY
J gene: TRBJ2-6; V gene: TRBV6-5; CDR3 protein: ASSPGQISGANVLT
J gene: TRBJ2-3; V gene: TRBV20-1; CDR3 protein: SARDQSGVITDTQY
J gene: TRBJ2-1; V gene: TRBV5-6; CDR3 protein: ASSWRTSANHNEQF
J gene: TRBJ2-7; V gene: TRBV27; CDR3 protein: ASRTGAEQY
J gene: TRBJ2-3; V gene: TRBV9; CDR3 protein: ASTRLAGELTDTQY
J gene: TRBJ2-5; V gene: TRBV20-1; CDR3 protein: SARVTVSQETQY
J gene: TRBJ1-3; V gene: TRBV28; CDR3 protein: ASSWTKGNTIY
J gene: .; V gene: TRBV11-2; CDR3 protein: ASSLIRGGKAAELTGYEQY
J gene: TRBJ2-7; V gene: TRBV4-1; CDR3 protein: ASSQRTNREQY
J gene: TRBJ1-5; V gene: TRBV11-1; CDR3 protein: ASSQENRDRRLYSNQPQH
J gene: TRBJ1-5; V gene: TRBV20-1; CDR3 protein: SAWERNQPQH
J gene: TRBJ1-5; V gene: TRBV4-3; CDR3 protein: ASSQDFTGDVRPQH
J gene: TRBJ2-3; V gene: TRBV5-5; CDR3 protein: ASSTGLAGTDTQY
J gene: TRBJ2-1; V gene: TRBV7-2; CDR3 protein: ASSLALDTGQF
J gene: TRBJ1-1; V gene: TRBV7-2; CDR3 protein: ASSLGEGLNTEAF
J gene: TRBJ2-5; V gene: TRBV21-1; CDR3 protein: ASGLSSGEETQY
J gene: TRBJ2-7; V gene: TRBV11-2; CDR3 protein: ASSPPTTDSLNPYEQY
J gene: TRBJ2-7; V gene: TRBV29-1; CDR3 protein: SVRLRAGNYEQY
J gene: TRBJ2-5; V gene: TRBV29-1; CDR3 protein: SVGLPAAPKLAGVAETQY
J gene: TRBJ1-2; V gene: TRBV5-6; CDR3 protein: ASSPEGQLNYGYT
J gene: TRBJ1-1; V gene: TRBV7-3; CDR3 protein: ASSLNNGGDGNTEAF
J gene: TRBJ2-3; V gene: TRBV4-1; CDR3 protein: ASSQVQIRVASTDTQY
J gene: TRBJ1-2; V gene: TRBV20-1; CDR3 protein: SARVRAGTKANYGYT
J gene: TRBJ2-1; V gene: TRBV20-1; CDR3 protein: SASYRAPYNEQF
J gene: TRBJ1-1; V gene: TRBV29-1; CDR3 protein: SVLRDRNTEAF
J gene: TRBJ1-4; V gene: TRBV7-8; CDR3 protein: ASSSSLAGAANEKLF
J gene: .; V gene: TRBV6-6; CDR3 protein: ASSYRGTTPEQY
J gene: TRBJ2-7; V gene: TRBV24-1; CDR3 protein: ATSEGTDWY
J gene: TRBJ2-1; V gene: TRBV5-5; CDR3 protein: ASRFRTSGGAGEQF
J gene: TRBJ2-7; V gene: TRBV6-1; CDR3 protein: ASSEAPLGTGAAYEQY
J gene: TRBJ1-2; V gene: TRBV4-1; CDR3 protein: ASSQDLIRGVGYT
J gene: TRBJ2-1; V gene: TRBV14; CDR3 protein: ASSSSPGQPNYNEQF
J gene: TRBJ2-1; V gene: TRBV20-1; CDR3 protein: SARDPAEYTNNEQF
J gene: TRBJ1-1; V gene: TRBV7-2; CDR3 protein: ASSPRREEAF
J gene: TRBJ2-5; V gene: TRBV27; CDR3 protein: ASSPTTGTGGGVQY